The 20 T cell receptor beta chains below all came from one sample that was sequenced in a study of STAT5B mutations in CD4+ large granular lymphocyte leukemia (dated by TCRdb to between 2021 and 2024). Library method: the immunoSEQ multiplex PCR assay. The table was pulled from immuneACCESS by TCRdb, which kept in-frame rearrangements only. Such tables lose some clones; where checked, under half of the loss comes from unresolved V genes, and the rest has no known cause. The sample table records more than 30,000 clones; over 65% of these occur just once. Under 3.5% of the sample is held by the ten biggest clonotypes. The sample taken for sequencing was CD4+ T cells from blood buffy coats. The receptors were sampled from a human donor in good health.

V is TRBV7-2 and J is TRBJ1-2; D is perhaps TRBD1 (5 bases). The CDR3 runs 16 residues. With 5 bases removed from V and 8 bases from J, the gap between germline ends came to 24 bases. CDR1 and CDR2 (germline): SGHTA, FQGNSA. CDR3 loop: CASSQTGAQLFAGYTF. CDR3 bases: TGTGCCAGCAGCCAGACCGGGGCACAACTCTTTGCGGGCTACACCTTC.

The CDR3 loop reads CASTKAGAVETEAFF. Written as DNA, the CDR3 is TGTGCCAGCACGAAGGCGGGGGCGGTTGAGACTGAAGCTTTCTTT. J is TRBJ1-1 and V is TRBV25-1, with D tentatively TRBD1 (6 bases). Deletions cut 7 bases from V and 5 bases from J, with 20 bases between. Germline values: CDR1 MGHDK, CDR2 SYGVNS. The CDR3 spans 15 residues.

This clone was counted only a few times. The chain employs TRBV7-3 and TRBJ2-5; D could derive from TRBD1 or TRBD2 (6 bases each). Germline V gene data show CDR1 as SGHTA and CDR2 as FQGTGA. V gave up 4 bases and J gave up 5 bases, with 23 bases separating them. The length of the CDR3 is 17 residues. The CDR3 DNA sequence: TGTGCCAGCAGCTCCGGGGGCCCTGGGGGATTTGGGGAGACCCAGTACTTC. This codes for CASSSGGPGGFGETQYF.

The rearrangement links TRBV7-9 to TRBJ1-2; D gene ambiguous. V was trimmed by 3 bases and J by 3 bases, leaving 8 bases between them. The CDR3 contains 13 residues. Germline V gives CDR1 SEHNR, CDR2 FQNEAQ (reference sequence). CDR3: CASSFGIDYGYTF. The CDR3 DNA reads TGTGCCAGCAGCTTCGGGATTGACTATGGCTACACCTTC.

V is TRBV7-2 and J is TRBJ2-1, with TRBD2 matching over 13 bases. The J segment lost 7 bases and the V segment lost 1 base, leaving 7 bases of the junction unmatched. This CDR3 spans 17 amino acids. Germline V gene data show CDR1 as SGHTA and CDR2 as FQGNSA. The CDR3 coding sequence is TGTGCCAGCAGCTTAGACCTACTAGCGGGGGGGATAAATGAGCAGTTCTTC. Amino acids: CASSLDLLAGGINEQFF.

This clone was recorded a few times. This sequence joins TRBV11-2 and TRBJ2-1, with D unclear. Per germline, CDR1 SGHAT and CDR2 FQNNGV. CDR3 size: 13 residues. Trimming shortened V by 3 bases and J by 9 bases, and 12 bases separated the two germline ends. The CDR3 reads CASSFPRTAEQFF. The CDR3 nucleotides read TGTGCCAGCAGCTTCCCAAGAACTGCTGAGCAGTTCTTC.

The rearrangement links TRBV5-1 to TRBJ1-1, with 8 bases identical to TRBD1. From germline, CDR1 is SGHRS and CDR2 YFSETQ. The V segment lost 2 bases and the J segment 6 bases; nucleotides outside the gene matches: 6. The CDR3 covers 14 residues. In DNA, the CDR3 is TGCGCCAGCAGCTTAGGCGTCAGGGGGCCTGAAGCTTTCTTT. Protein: CASSLGVRGPEAFF.

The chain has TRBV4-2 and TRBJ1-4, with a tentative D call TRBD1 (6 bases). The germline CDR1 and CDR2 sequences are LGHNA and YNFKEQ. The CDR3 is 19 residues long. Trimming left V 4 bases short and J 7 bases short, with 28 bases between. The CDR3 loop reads CASSRSPIQGSVVTEKLFF. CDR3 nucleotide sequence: TGTGCCAGCAGCCGAAGTCCGATACAGGGTTCAGTAGTCACTGAAAAACTGTTTTTT.

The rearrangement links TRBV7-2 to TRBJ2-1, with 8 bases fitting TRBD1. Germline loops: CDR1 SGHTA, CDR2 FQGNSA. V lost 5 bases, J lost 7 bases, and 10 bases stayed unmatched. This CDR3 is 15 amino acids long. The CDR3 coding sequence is TGTGCCAGCAGCACCCTCGGGACAGGAAGAAATGAGCAGTTCTTC. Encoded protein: CASSTLGTGRNEQFF.

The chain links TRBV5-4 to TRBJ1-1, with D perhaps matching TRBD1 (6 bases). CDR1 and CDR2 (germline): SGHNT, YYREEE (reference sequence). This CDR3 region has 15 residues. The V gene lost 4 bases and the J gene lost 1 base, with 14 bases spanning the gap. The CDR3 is CASSPGTHQNTEAFF. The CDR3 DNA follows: TGTGCCAGCAGCCCCGGGACACACCAGAACACTGAAGCTTTCTTT.

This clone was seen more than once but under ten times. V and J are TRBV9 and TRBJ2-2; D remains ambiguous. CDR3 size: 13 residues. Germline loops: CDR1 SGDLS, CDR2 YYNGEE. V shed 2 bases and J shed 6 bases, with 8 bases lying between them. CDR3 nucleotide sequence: TGTGCCAGCAGCGTGCGAGACGCCGGGGAGCTGTTTTTT. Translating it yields CASSVRDAGELFF.

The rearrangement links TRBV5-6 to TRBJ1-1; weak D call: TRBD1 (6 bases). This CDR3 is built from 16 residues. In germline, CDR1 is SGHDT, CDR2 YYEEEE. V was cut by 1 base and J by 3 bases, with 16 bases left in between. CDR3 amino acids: CASSLLGARSDTEAFF. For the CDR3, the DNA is TGTGCCAGCAGCTTGTTGGGGGCTCGATCTGACACTGAAGCTTTCTTT. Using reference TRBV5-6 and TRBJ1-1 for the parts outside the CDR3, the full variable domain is DAGVTQSPTHLIKTRGQQVTLRCSPKSGHDTVSWYQQALGQGPQFIFQYYEEEERQRGNFPDRFSGHQFPNYSSELNVNALLLGDSALYLCASSLLGARSDTEAFFGQGTRLTVV.

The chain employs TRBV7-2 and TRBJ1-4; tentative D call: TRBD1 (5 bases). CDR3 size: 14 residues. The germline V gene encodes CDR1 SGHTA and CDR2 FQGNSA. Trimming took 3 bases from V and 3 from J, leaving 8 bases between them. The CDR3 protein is CASSFRGSNEKLFF. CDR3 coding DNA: TGTGCCAGCAGCTTCCGGGGGTCTAATGAAAAACTGTTTTTT.

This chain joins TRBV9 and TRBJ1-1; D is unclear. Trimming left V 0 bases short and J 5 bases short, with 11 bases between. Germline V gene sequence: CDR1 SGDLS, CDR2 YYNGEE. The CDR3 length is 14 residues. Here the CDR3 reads CASSVGGLGTEAFF. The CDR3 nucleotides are TGTGCCAGCAGCGTAGGCGGATTGGGAACTGAAGCTTTCTTT. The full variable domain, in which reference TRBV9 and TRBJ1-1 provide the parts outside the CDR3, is DSGVTQTPKHLITATGQRVTLRCSPRSGDLSVYWYQQSLDQGLQFLIQYYNGEERAKGNILERFSAQQFPDLHSELNLSSLELGDSALYFCASSVGGLGTEAFFGQGTRLTVV.

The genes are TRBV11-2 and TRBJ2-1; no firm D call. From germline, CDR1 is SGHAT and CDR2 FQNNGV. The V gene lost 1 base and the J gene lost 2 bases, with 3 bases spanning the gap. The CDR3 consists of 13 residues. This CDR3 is CASSLAAYNEQFF. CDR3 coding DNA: TGTGCCAGCAGCTTAGCAGCCTACAATGAGCAGTTCTTC.

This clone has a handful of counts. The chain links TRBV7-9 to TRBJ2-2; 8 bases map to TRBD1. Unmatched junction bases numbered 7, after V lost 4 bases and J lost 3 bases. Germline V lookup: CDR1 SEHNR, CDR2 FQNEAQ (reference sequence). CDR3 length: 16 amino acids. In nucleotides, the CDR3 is TGTGCCAGCAGCTCTCGAGGACAGGGCCACACCGGGGAGCTGTTTTTT. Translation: CASSSRGQGHTGELFF.

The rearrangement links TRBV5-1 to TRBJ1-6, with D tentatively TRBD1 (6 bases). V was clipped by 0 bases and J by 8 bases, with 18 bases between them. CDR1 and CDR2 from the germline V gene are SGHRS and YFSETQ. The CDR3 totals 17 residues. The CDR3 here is CASSLAPAGARDSPLHF. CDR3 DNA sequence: TGCGCCAGCAGCTTGGCTCCGGCGGGGGCCCGGGATTCACCCCTCCACTTT.

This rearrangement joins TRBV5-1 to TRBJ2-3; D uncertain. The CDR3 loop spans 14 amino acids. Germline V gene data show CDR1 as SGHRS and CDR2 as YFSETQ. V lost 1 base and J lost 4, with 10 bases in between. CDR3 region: CASSLMDGADTQYF. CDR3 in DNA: TGCGCCAGCAGCTTGATGGACGGCGCAGATACGCAGTATTTT.

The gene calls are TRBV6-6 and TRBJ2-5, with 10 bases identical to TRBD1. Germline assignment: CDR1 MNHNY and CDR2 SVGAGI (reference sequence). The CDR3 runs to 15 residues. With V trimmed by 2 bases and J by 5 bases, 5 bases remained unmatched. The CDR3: CASSYEGQGRETQYF. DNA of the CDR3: TGTGCCAGCAGTTACGAGGGACAGGGGAGGGAGACCCAGTACTTC.

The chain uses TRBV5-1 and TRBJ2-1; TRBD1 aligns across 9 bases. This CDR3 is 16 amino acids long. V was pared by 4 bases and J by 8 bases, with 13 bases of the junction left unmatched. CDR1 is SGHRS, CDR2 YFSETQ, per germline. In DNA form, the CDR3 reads TGCGCCAGCAGCCCGCGGACCGGGACAGGGATCGATGAGCAGTTCTTC. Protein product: CASSPRTGTGIDEQFF.